This passage covers 18 T cell receptor beta chains from one sample sequenced in a study of T-cell memory formation after mild COVID-19. A single record per CDR3 protein comes from TCRdb applying MiXCR to the 5' RACE reads. Counted here are fewer than 200,000 distinct CDR3 sequences, less than 20% occurring once; the ten biggest clones make up 3.5% to 5%. The sequencing sample was made of PBMCs or a T cell subset sorted from them (not recorded which). These receptors were taken from a man younger than 30 who had mild COVID-19 (a few samples of this study predate the infection). Cell type and time point are not known.

CDR3 protein: CASDPGSGVVKNIQYF. Written as DNA, the CDR3 is TGTGCCAGCGACCCGGGGAGCGGGGTGGTCAAAAACATTCAGTACTTC. The chain joins TRBV5-5 to TRBJ2-4; 7 bases map to TRBD2. V lost 7 bases to trimming and J lost 3 bases; unmatched junction nucleotides: 13. Germline CDR1 SGHKS, CDR2 YYEKEE (reference sequence). The CDR3 has 16 amino acids.

The J gene is TRBJ2-2, the V gene TRBV5-5; D not resolved. CDR1 and CDR2 (germline): SGHKS, YYEKEE (reference sequence). The V and J ends lost 6 bases and 6 bases respectively, with 12 bases between them. The CDR3 covers 13 residues. This CDR3 is CASNYGRPGELFF. The CDR3 nucleotides are TGTGCCAGCAACTACGGACGACCCGGGGAGCTGTTTTTT. The full variable domain, with the rest looked up from reference TRBV5-5 and TRBJ2-2, is DAGVTQSPTHLIKTRGQQVTLRCSPISGHKSVSWYQQVLGQGPQFIFQYYEKEERGRGNFPDRFSARQFPNYSSELNVNALLLGDSALYLCASNYGRPGELFFGEGSRLTVL.

A few counts support this clonotype. The chain links TRBV20-1 to TRBJ2-3; 8 bases are shared with TRBD2. The CDR3 loop spans 14 amino acids. V shed 5 bases, J shed 3 bases, and the junction held 7 bases outside the gene matches. The germline gives CDR1 DFQATT, CDR2 SNEGSKA (reference sequence). The CDR3 reads CSAPGGLGTDTQYF. The CDR3 DNA sequence: TGCAGTGCTCCGGGGGGGTTGGGGACAGATACGCAGTATTTT.

This clonotype was observed a handful of times. The chain is built from TRBV20-1 and TRBJ1-1, with TRBD1 identical over 9 bases. The V gene end was trimmed by 3 bases and the J gene end by 5 bases; junction bases not matched to a gene: 4. This CDR3 spans 13 amino acids. From germline, CDR1 is DFQATT and CDR2 SNEGSKA (reference sequence). CDR3 amino acids: CSARTGGRTEAFF. The CDR3 DNA sequence: TGCAGTGCTAGGACAGGGGGACGGACTGAAGCTTTCTTT.

V usage is TRBV11-1 and J usage is TRBJ2-7; D unresolved. With 5 bases removed from V and 0 bases from J, the gap between germline ends came to 11 bases. The CDR3 has 14 amino acids. Per germline, CDR1 SGHAT and CDR2 FQDESV (reference sequence). This CDR3 reads CASSPAYASYEQYF. CDR3 DNA sequence: TGTGCCAGCAGCCCGGCCTATGCCTCCTACGAGCAGTACTTC.

The table lists this clonotype with a few counts. This sequence joins TRBV3-1 and TRBJ2-2, with 7 positions matching TRBD2. From germline, CDR1 is LGHDT and CDR2 YNNKEL (reference sequence). The CDR3 has 15 amino acids. Germline trimming cut 6 bases from V and 0 bases from J; bases unmatched to any gene: 4. CDR3 protein: CASRPGLPNTGELFF. The CDR3 DNA is TGTGCCAGCAGACCGGGACTACCGAACACCGGGGAGCTGTTTTTT.

This clonotype was seen only a few times. J is TRBJ2-7 and V is TRBV7-8, with D unresolved. CDR1 is SGHVS and CDR2 is FQNEAQ in the germline V gene. This CDR3 contains 13 residues. V was clipped by 5 bases and J by 5 bases, with 13 bases between them. For the CDR3, the DNA is TGTGCCAGCAGCCTTAGTCGCATCGACGAGCAGTACGTC. This sequence encodes CASSLSRIDEQYV.

This clonotype was detected a few times. The J gene is TRBJ2-5, the V gene TRBV20-1, with D possibly TRBD2 on 6 matching bases. V lost 3 bases, J lost 3 bases, and 14 bases lay in between. This CDR3 has 14 residues. Germline loops: CDR1 DFQATT, CDR2 SNEGSKA (reference sequence). CDR3: CSASDSGKKETQYF. The CDR3 DNA reads as TGCAGTGCTAGCGATAGCGGCAAAAAAGAGACCCAGTACTTC.

The table lists this clonotype with a few counts. The chain recombines TRBV28 with TRBJ2-3, with 10 bases identical to TRBD1. CDR1 MDHEN and CDR2 SYDVKM come from the germline V gene. This CDR3 spans 14 amino acids. V lost 8 bases, J lost 4 bases, and 6 bases stayed unmatched. In nucleotides, the CDR3 is TGTGCCAGCGGTACGGGGACAGGGGCAGATACGCAGTATTTT. It yields the protein CASGTGTGADTQYF.

This clonotype was recorded a few times. The genes are TRBV7-6 and TRBJ2-1; weak D call: TRBD1 (5 bases). Germline loops: CDR1 SGHVS, CDR2 FNYEAQ. The CDR3 runs 14 residues. The V end was cut by 1 base, the J end by 8 bases, with 12 bases between. CDR3 loop: CASSLGGQIYEQFF. As DNA, the CDR3 is TGTGCCAGCAGCTTAGGGGGCCAAATTTATGAGCAGTTCTTC.

This clonotype was seen a few times. This chain uses TRBV7-2 with TRBJ1-2; D uncertain. The CDR3 loop spans 14 amino acids. V was trimmed by 5 bases and J by 0 bases, leaving 10 bases between them. CDR1 is SGHTA, CDR2 FQGNSA, per germline. The CDR3 spells CASSPDGSNYGYTF. In DNA, the CDR3 is TGTGCCAGCAGCCCCGATGGATCTAACTATGGCTACACCTTC.

V gene TRBV20-1 combines with J gene TRBJ2-4, with 9 bases that match TRBD1. Germline lookup yields CDR1 DFQATT and CDR2 SNEGSKA (reference sequence). The CDR3 is 15 amino acids. The V gene end was trimmed by 5 bases and the J gene end by 8 bases; junction bases not matched to a gene: 13. CDR3 region: CSAPARPGQGDIQYF. The CDR3 DNA reads as TGCAGTGCTCCAGCGCGGCCGGGACAGGGTGACATTCAGTACTTC.

Comment on this clonotype: One end of the junction varies from germline; a read error may be responsible. The V gene is TRBV4-1, the J gene TRBJ1-3, with D perhaps matching TRBD1 (5 bases). From germline, CDR1 is MGHRA and CDR2 YSYEKL. The CDR3 contains 14 residues. The CDR3, as DNA: TGCGCCAGCAGCCAAGGGGGCTCTGGAAACACCTTATATTTT. Translation gives CASSQGGSGNTLYF.

The V and J genes are TRBV6-2 or TRBV6-3 and TRBJ2-3; 7 nucleotides line up with TRBD1. V lost 5 bases, J lost 14 bases, and 13 bases stayed unmatched. CDR1 is MNHEY and CDR2 is SVGEGT in the germline V gene. This CDR3 contains 13 residues. The chain's CDR3 is CASSTTGRMSWYF. CDR3 nucleotide sequence: TGTGCCAGCAGTACGACAGGGCGGATGTCGTGGTATTTT.

A few counts support this clonotype. This rearrangement joins TRBV5-1 to TRBJ2-3; 10 nucleotides match TRBD2. Germline CDR1 is SGHRS and CDR2 is YFSETQ. There are 16 residues in the CDR3. J lost 2 bases, V lost 4 bases, and 7 bases had no gene match. The CDR3 region has the DNA TGCGCCAGCAGCCGAGGAGCGGGGGGGCCCACAGATACGCAGTATTTT. This translates into CASSRGAGGPTDTQYF. Combining the CDR3 with reference TRBV5-1 and TRBJ2-3 gives the whole variable domain KAGVTQTPRYLIKTRGQQVTLSCSPISGHRSVSWYQQTPGQGLQFLFEYFSETQRNKGNFPGRFSGRQFSNSRSEMNVSTLELGDSALYLCASSRGAGGPTDTQYFGPGTRLTVL.

This clonotype was picked up a small number of times. The J gene is TRBJ2-6, the V gene TRBV27; D might be TRBD1 (6 bases). Germline V CDR1 and CDR2: MNHEY, SMNVEV (reference sequence). This CDR3 contains 19 residues. Trimming took 5 bases from V and 1 from J, leaving 21 bases between them. CDR3 in amino acids: CASSRWLRIQGSGANVLTF. Written as DNA, the CDR3 is TGTGCCAGCAGTCGCTGGCTCCGGATTCAGGGGTCTGGGGCCAACGTCCTGACTTTC.

This clonotype was seen a handful of times. This chain links TRBV12-3 or TRBV12-4 with TRBJ2-5; TRBD1 might be the D (6 bases). Trimming cost V 7 bases and J 4 bases, with 10 bases left between them. The CDR3 sequence is 12 residues long. The DNA for the CDR3 is TGTGCCAGCACCCAGGGGATAGAGACCCAGTACTTC. As protein: CASTQGIETQYF.

The chain is built from TRBV7-9 and TRBJ2-7; 8 positions agree with TRBD1. The V and J ends lost 4 bases and 6 bases, in that order; junction bases with no gene match: 11. From germline, CDR1 is SEHNR and CDR2 FQNEAQ (reference sequence). This CDR3 spans 15 amino acids. CDR3 nucleotides: TGTGCCAGCAGCTCGGACAGGGCTTTGGCCCCCGAGCAGTACGTC. Its protein is CASSSDRALAPEQYV.